A single sample gave rise to the 24 T cell receptor beta chains below, sequenced in a study of cytomegalovirus exposure and HLA in healthy donors. Primers for the PCR totalled 60 Vbeta and 13 Jbeta. Assay: immunoSEQ multiplex PCR; the TCRdb copy retains only in-frame clones and omits some. The table records some 150,000 clones, around three quarters of them present only once. Sample: PBMCs. The receptors stem from a middle-aged woman in good health and CMV-seropositive.

This clone was observed a few times. V and J are TRBV5-1 and TRBJ1-1; TRBD1 is a possible D gene (5 bases). Trimming pared 8 bases from V and 5 bases from J, leaving 28 bases between. This CDR3 contains 17 residues. Germline V lookup: CDR1 SGHRS, CDR2 YFSETQ. Here the CDR3 reads CASQWTRIGRADTEAFF. The DNA of the CDR3 is TGCGCCAGTCAATGGACAAGAATAGGCAGGGCTGATACTGAAGCTTTCTTT.

V is TRBV13 and J is TRBJ2-3; the D gene is possibly TRBD1 (6 bases). CDR3 length: 15 residues. The V gene's germline CDR1 is PRHDT and CDR2 FYEKMQ (reference sequence). V was cut by 7 bases and J by 0 bases, with 14 bases left in between. Here the CDR3 DNA reads TGTGCCAGCAACAAACAGGGTCCTAGCACAGATACGCAGTATTTT. It translates to CASNKQGPSTDTQYF.

In its sample, this clone was seen a few times. The chain employs TRBV28 and TRBJ1-5, with D unclear. Germline V lookup: CDR1 MDHEN, CDR2 SYDVKM. V lost 4 bases, J lost 0 bases, and 13 bases lay in between. CDR3 length: 16 residues. DNA for the CDR3: TGTGCCAGCAGTTCGTCGGGAGACATTAGCAATCAGCCCCAGCATTTT. Encoded protein: CASSSSGDISNQPQHF.

J is TRBJ2-1 and V is TRBV7-9; 10 bases align to TRBD2. CDR3 length equals 15 residues. Losses at the gene ends were 3 bases for V and 3 bases for J; bases not matched to a gene: 2. The germline V gene has CDR1 SEHNR and CDR2 FQNEAQ (reference sequence). Written as DNA, the CDR3 is TGTGCCAGCAGCTTTCCTAGCGGGGGCTACAATGAGCAGTTCTTC. Translated: CASSFPSGGYNEQFF.

The chain links TRBV6-5 to TRBJ2-7, with 10 bases lining up with TRBD1. CDR1 is MNHEY and CDR2 is SVGAGI in the germline V gene. With 2 bases clipped from V and 2 bases from J, the junction kept 3 bases outside the gene matches. The CDR3 loop spans 15 amino acids. The CDR3 here is CASSYRGQGTYEQYF. In DNA form, the CDR3 reads TGTGCCAGCAGTTACAGGGGACAGGGGACCTACGAGCAGTACTTC.

This clone appeared a few times. Other DNA sequences of this sample code for an identical CDR3. The CDR3 reads CASSPGQGAGELFF. CDR3 nucleotide sequence: TGTGCCAGCTCACCAGGACAGGGGGCCGGGGAGCTGTTTTTT. The chain links TRBV18 to TRBJ2-2; 10 bases are shared with TRBD1. This CDR3 is built from 14 residues. The germline CDR1 and CDR2 sequences are KGHSH and LQKENI. The V segment lost 2 bases and the J segment 6 bases; nucleotides outside the gene matches: 0.

The rearrangement uses TRBV14 and TRBJ1-1, with 12 positions matching TRBD1. Losses at the gene ends were 3 bases for V and 4 bases for J; bases not matched to a gene: 6. Germline CDR1 and CDR2: SGHDN and FVKESK. The CDR3 has 16 residues. CDR3: CASSQNPGQGATEAFF. CDR3 sequence (DNA): TGTGCCAGCAGCCAGAACCCGGGACAGGGGGCCACTGAAGCTTTCTTT.

The V and J genes are TRBV28 and TRBJ2-5, with a tentative D call TRBD2 (7 bases). Germline assignment: CDR1 MDHEN and CDR2 SYDVKM. The CDR3 sequence is 16 residues long. Trimming pared 3 bases from V and 1 base from J, leaving 15 bases between. CDR3 coding DNA: TGTGCCAGCAGTTTGGACGGACTAGGGGGCCAAGAGACCCAGTACTTC. As protein: CASSLDGLGGQETQYF.

The chain combines TRBV18 with TRBJ1-1, with TRBD1 as a possible D gene (6 bases). In germline, CDR1 is KGHSH, CDR2 LQKENI. V lost 6 bases and J 4 bases, leaving 15 bases between the germline ends. The CDR3 contains 14 residues. The DNA of the CDR3 is TGTGCCAGCTCGGTAACAGGGAAGGGCACTGAAGCTTTCTTT. It yields the protein CASSVTGKGTEAFF.

The chain has TRBV29-1 and TRBJ1-1; D is unclear. V was clipped by 4 bases and J by 5 bases, with 8 bases between them. CDR3 length: 11 amino acids. Germline V gene lookup returns CDR1 SQVTM and CDR2 ANQGSEA. CDR3 residues: CSVVPLTEAFF. CDR3 bases: TGCAGCGTTGTCCCACTTACTGAAGCTTTCTTT.

The J gene is TRBJ2-7, the V gene TRBV5-4, with D possibly matching TRBD2 (6 bases). Trimming removed 0 bases from V and 0 bases from J, with 13 bases in between. The germline V gene has CDR1 SGHNT and CDR2 YYREEE (reference sequence). CDR3 length: 16 amino acids. The CDR3 DNA sequence: TGTGCCAGCAGCTTGGCTGGGACTGCTTACTCCTACGAGCAGTACTTC. Its translation is CASSLAGTAYSYEQYF.

This clone appeared a few times. V is TRBV6-5 and J is TRBJ1-2; 10 positions match TRBD1. Germline values: CDR1 MNHEY, CDR2 SVGAGI. With V trimmed by 9 bases and J by 7 bases, 14 bases remained unmatched. The CDR3 consists of 15 residues. CDR3 in amino acids: CASSPLGTGVFGYTF. The CDR3 DNA reads as TGTGCCAGTTCCCCCCTAGGGACAGGGGTTTTTGGCTACACCTTC.

This clone was seen only a few times. The chain couples TRBV5-4 to TRBJ2-3; 8 bases are a match to TRBD2. The CDR3 contains 17 residues. CDR1 and CDR2 (germline): SGHNT, YYREEE (reference sequence). With 2 bases clipped from V and 0 bases from J, the junction kept 8 bases outside the gene matches. The CDR3 region has the DNA TGTGCCAGCAGCTTTTCCTTAGCGGGACTAAGCACAGATACGCAGTATTTT. It specifies CASSFSLAGLSTDTQYF.

The genes are TRBV18 and TRBJ1-2, with D uncertain. The ends were cut back, 3 bases at V and 1 base at J, with 6 bases in the middle. CDR1 KGHSH and CDR2 LQKENI come from the germline V gene. The CDR3 runs to 13 residues. The CDR3, as DNA: TGTGCCAGCTCACCTACAGATAACTATGGCTACACCTTC. This gives the protein CASSPTDNYGYTF.

The chain has TRBV5-4 and TRBJ1-2, with TRBD1 matching over 10 bases. The trim removed 0 bases at V and 4 bases at J, leaving 3 bases unmatched. In germline, CDR1 is SGHNT, CDR2 YYREEE (reference sequence). This CDR3 has 15 residues. The CDR3 coding sequence is TGTGCCAGCAGCTTGGGGGACAGGGGTGGCTATGGCTACACCTTC. This encodes CASSLGDRGGYGYTF.

The table lists this clone with a count of one. This chain uses TRBV2 with TRBJ2-5, with 12 bases lining up with TRBD2. Near its end, the DNA agrees better with TRBJ2-7, so the J call may be wrong. CDR3 size: 14 residues. Germline V gene data show CDR1 as SNHLY and CDR2 as FYNNEI. DNA for the CDR3: TGTGCCAGCACGGGACTAGCGGGTCCCTCCGAGCAGTACTTC. As protein: CASTGLAGPSEQYF.

The chain has TRBV6-5 and TRBJ1-1, with 8 bases identical to TRBD1. This CDR3 region has 14 residues. CDR1 and CDR2 from the germline V gene are MNHEY and SVGAGI. J was trimmed by 8 bases and V by 0 bases; bases with no gene match: 5. The DNA of the CDR3 is TGTGCCAGCAGTTACTCAGGACAGGGCTCGGAAGCTTTCTTT. It translates to CASSYSGQGSEAFF.

The chain uses TRBV7-9 and TRBJ2-2; 13 bases fit TRBD2. The V gene's germline CDR1 is SEHNR and CDR2 FQNEAQ (reference sequence). CDR3 length: 18 residues. The V and J ends lost 2 bases and 3 bases, in that order; junction bases with no gene match: 6. CDR3 amino acids: CASSLQGLAGSDTGELFF. The CDR3 region has the DNA TGTGCCAGCAGCTTACAGGGACTAGCGGGGTCGGACACCGGGGAGCTGTTTTTT.

The chain employs TRBV27 and TRBJ1-1; D is unclear. CDR3 size: 13 residues. V lost 6 bases, J lost 5 bases, and 13 bases lay in between. In germline, CDR1 is MNHEY, CDR2 SMNVEV (reference sequence). This chain's CDR3 is CASSLPGFTEAFF. CDR3 coding DNA: TGTGCCAGCAGCCTTCCGGGGTTTACTGAAGCTTTCTTT.

The chain has TRBV5-1 and TRBJ1-3, with D perhaps TRBD1 (6 bases). Germline assignment: CDR1 SGHRS and CDR2 YFSETQ. CDR3 length: 16 residues. V lost 4 bases and J 3 bases, leaving 17 bases between the germline ends. This CDR3 reads CASSLTMGAGGNTIYF. The CDR3 coding sequence is TGCGCCAGCAGCCTGACCATGGGGGCCGGTGGAAACACCATATATTTT.

This clone has just a few counts. The V and J genes are TRBV28 and TRBJ1-2; 7 nucleotides match TRBD1. CDR3 length equals 13 residues. CDR1 and CDR2 (germline): MDHEN, SYDVKM. The trim removed 2 bases at V and 7 bases at J, leaving 4 bases unmatched. The CDR3 is CASSLKGARGYTF. For the CDR3, the DNA is TGTGCCAGCAGTTTAAAGGGGGCGCGTGGCTACACCTTC.

The chain carries TRBV18 and TRBJ2-4; 9 bases line up with TRBD1. The CDR3 extends over 14 amino acids. Germline V gene sequence: CDR1 KGHSH, CDR2 LQKENI. Germline trimming cut 5 bases from V and 4 bases from J; bases unmatched to any gene: 3. CDR3 sequence reads: CASSSDRGKNIQYF. The CDR3 DNA sequence: TGTGCCAGCTCATCCGACAGGGGGAAAAACATTCAGTACTTC.

This clone was counted between two and nine times. The chain recombines TRBV11-2 with TRBJ2-1; D is undetermined. Trimming removed 0 bases from V and 4 bases from J, with 7 bases in between. Germline CDR1 is SGHAT and CDR2 is FQNNGV. The CDR3 consists of 14 residues. The CDR3, as DNA: TGTGCCAGCAGCTTAGACTCGGTTTACAATGAGCAGTTCTTC. Protein sequence: CASSLDSVYNEQFF.

CDR3 residues: CASSMHRTHQETQYF. The CDR3 bases are TGTGCCAGTAGTATGCACAGGACGCACCAAGAGACCCAGTACTTC. The chain has TRBV19 and TRBJ2-5; D possibly corresponds to TRBD1 (5 bases). Germline assignment: CDR1 LNHDA and CDR2 SQIVND (reference sequence). The CDR3 sequence is 15 residues long. The V end was cut by 3 bases, the J end by 0 bases, with 11 bases between.